The 29 T cell receptor beta chains listed next were all sequenced from one sample in a study of T cell repertoires in cytomegalovirus infection. TCRdb passed the reads through MiXCR, listing each CDR3 protein once. In the table there are 200,000 to 250,000 distinct CDR3 sequences, more than 9% of which are singletons. Sample: PBMCs. The receptor set was obtained from a human donor in good health (CMV status not recorded). Some clones in this sample may be carry-over from other donors' samples.

The table lists this clonotype with a few counts. This chain joins TRBV20-1 and TRBJ1-5; TRBD1 matches at 7 bases. The trim removed 6 bases at V and 3 bases at J, leaving 8 bases unmatched. Germline V gene data show CDR1 as DFQATT and CDR2 as SNEGSKA (reference sequence). CDR3 size: 14 residues. CDR3 protein: CSATGDRYNQPQHF. The CDR3 DNA follows: TGCAGTGCCACAGGGGACAGATACAATCAGCCCCAGCATTTT.

In its sample, this clonotype was seen many times. The chain joins TRBV7-2 to TRBJ1-1, with D hard to call. Trimming stripped 2 bases from V and 3 bases from J, with 10 bases between. The CDR3 runs to 14 residues. Germline V CDR1 and CDR2: SGHTA, FQGNSA. The CDR3 protein is CASSLYLPHTEAFF. The CDR3 nucleotides read TGTGCCAGCAGCTTATACCTACCTCACACTGAAGCTTTCTTT.

This clonotype was detected ten times or more. The chain couples TRBV28 to TRBJ2-3, with 7 bases aligning to TRBD1. CDR1 and CDR2 (germline): MDHEN, SYDVKM. The length of the CDR3 is 15 residues. The ends lost 4 bases at V and 0 bases at J; junction bases unmatched: 4. Here the CDR3 reads CASSSQDRSTDTQYF. The CDR3 DNA reads as TGTGCCAGCAGTTCCCAGGACAGGAGCACAGATACGCAGTATTTT.

Many counts were recorded for this clonotype. V gene TRBV9 combines with J gene TRBJ2-7; 10 bases are shared with TRBD1. Germline V gene lookup returns CDR1 SGDLS and CDR2 YYNGEE. Trimming took 2 bases from V and 4 from J; bases not matched to a gene: 6. The CDR3 extends over 15 amino acids. In nucleotides, the CDR3 is TGTGCCAGCAGCGTGGACAGGGGGGATATGTACGAGCAGTACTTC. Amino acid sequence: CASSVDRGDMYEQYF.

There are many counts of this clonotype. The chain has TRBV29-1 and TRBJ1-4; TRBD1 is a possible D gene (6 bases). V was clipped by 4 bases and J by 5 bases, with 8 bases between them. The germline CDR1 and CDR2 sequences are SQVTM and ANQGSEA. CDR3 length equals 12 residues. Written as DNA, the CDR3 is TGCAGCGTTGGGGGGCCCAATGAAAAACTGTTTTTT. As protein: CSVGGPNEKLFF.

This clonotype was seen many times. This rearrangement joins TRBV5-4 to TRBJ1-4; D is unclear. V was shortened by 1 base and J by 8 bases, with 9 bases between the two germline ends. Germline V gene sequence: CDR1 SGHNT, CDR2 YYREEE (reference sequence). CDR3 length equals 13 residues. The CDR3 sequence: CASSLTAGEKLFF. The CDR3 nucleotides read TGTGCCAGCAGCTTGACCGCCGGGGAAAAACTGTTTTTT.

This clonotype was counted many times. The genes are TRBV7-2 and TRBJ2-5; no clear D gene. Germline-derived CDR1 and CDR2 are SGHTA and FQGNSA. V was shortened by 2 bases and J by 5 bases, with 12 bases between the two germline ends. The CDR3 contains 14 residues. CDR3 loop: CASSLSWARETQYF. In DNA, the CDR3 is TGTGCCAGCAGCTTATCCTGGGCACGGGAGACCCAGTACTTC.

This clonotype was seen repeatedly, ten times or more. The V and J genes are TRBV5-1 and TRBJ1-1; D is perhaps TRBD1 (5 bases). The ends were cut back, 3 bases at V and 5 bases at J, with 17 bases in the middle. From germline, CDR1 is SGHRS and CDR2 YFSETQ. This CDR3 region has 15 residues. Here the CDR3 reads CASSSPRAGVTEAFF. CDR3 DNA sequence: TGCGCCAGCAGCTCTCCCAGGGCGGGGGTAACTGAAGCTTTCTTT.

Only a few counts were recorded for this clonotype. The genes are TRBV12-3 or TRBV12-4 and TRBJ2-7, with D perhaps matching TRBD1 or TRBD2 (6 bases each). This CDR3 has 17 residues. The V gene lost 0 bases and the J gene lost 7 bases, with 22 bases spanning the gap. DNA for the CDR3: TGTGCCAGCAGTTTAGCGCATCAGGGGCCCCCTCGGGGGGAGCAGTACTTC. This sequence encodes CASSLAHQGPPRGEQYF.

This clonotype was counted at least ten times. V is TRBV7-2 and J is TRBJ1-5; TRBD1 matches at 7 bases. The V gene end was trimmed by 5 bases and the J gene end by 0 bases; junction bases not matched to a gene: 4. CDR1 and CDR2 (germline): SGHTA, FQGNSA. The CDR3 loop spans 15 amino acids. The CDR3 spells CASSPRQGSNQPQHF. The CDR3 region has the DNA TGTGCCAGCAGCCCCCGACAGGGTAGCAATCAGCCCCAGCATTTT.

This clonotype was picked up many times. The chain couples TRBV7-2 to TRBJ2-2, with 8 bases lining up with TRBD1. Trimming cost V 5 bases and J 1 base; bases outside gene matches: 3. CDR3 length: 15 residues. Looked up from germline, CDR1 is SGHTA and CDR2 is FQGNSA. The CDR3 bases are TGTGCCAGCAGCGCGGACAGGGTGAACACCGGGGAGCTGTTTTTT. It encodes CASSADRVNTGELFF.

This clonotype was detected ten times or more. The CDR3 protein is CASSRYLSGGGILYEQYF. For the CDR3, the DNA is TGCGCCAGCAGCCGCTACCTTTCCGGCGGGGGTATACTCTACGAGCAGTACTTC. The chain carries TRBV4-3 and TRBJ2-7, with 7 positions matching TRBD2. The V and J ends lost 4 bases and 3 bases, in that order; junction bases with no gene match: 18. Germline V gene data show CDR1 as LGHNA and CDR2 as YSLEER. This CDR3 spans 18 amino acids.

Many counts were recorded for this clonotype. The chain uses TRBV7-2 and TRBJ2-5, with 8 positions matching TRBD1. Trimming at V came to 4 bases and at J to 1 base, leaving 2 bases not matched to a gene. CDR3 length: 14 amino acids. Germline CDR1 SGHTA, CDR2 FQGNSA. CDR3 region: CASSSTGAQETQYF. CDR3 DNA: TGTGCCAGCAGCTCGACAGGGGCCCAAGAGACCCAGTACTTC.

This clonotype appeared many times. The chain combines TRBV28 with TRBJ2-1; no clear D gene. The CDR3 totals 13 residues. Germline values: CDR1 MDHEN, CDR2 SYDVKM. V shed 5 bases and J shed 2 bases, with 7 bases lying between them. The CDR3 loop reads CASSPPTYNEQFF. The DNA for the CDR3 is TGTGCCAGCAGTCCCCCGACCTACAATGAGCAGTTCTTC.

This clonotype was seen repeatedly, ten times or more. The chain recombines TRBV7-2 with TRBJ2-7; D is possibly TRBD2 (5 bases). The V gene's germline CDR1 is SGHTA and CDR2 FQGNSA. V gave up 3 bases and J gave up 5 bases, with 11 bases separating them. This CDR3 spans 13 amino acids. The CDR3 sequence: CASSFQGRNEQYF. The DNA for the CDR3 is TGTGCCAGCAGCTTCCAAGGGAGAAACGAGCAGTACTTC.

Ten or more counts support this clonotype. V usage is TRBV11-2 and J usage is TRBJ2-7; D is uncertain. Germline CDR1 is SGHAT and CDR2 is FQNNGV. The CDR3 loop spans 13 amino acids. Trimming removed 2 bases at V and 3 bases at J, with 8 bases between. In nucleotides, the CDR3 is TGTGCCAGCAGCTTAAGATGGGGCTACGAGCAGTACTTC. This encodes CASSLRWGYEQYF. The whole variable domain, remainder taken from reference TRBV11-2 and TRBJ2-7, is EAGVAQSPRYKIIEKRQSVAFWCNPISGHATLYWYQQILGQGPKLLIQFQNNGVVDDSQLPKDRFSAERLKGVDSTLKIQPAKLEDSAVYLCASSLRWGYEQYFGPGTRLTVT.

This clonotype came up many times. V is TRBV10-3 and J is TRBJ2-1, with 9 bases that match TRBD2. CDR3 length: 15 residues. The germline gives CDR1 ENHRY, CDR2 SYGVKD. With 2 bases clipped from V and 5 bases from J, the junction kept 4 bases outside the gene matches. The CDR3 loop is CAISESGGRDNEQFF. For the CDR3, the DNA is TGTGCCATCAGTGAGAGCGGGGGGAGGGACAATGAGCAGTTCTTC.

This clonotype was seen repeatedly, ten times or more. The chain combines TRBV7-2 with TRBJ2-7; D may correspond to TRBD1 or TRBD2 (6 bases each). Germline V gives CDR1 SGHTA, CDR2 FQGNSA. Trimming removed 1 base at V and 0 bases at J, with 10 bases between. The CDR3 runs to 15 residues. This chain's CDR3 is CASSLEWGASYEQYF. CDR3 in DNA: TGTGCCAGCAGCTTAGAATGGGGGGCCTCCTACGAGCAGTACTTC.

The chain combines TRBV19 with TRBJ2-1, with D unresolved. The germline V gene has CDR1 LNHDA and CDR2 SQIVND (reference sequence). The V and J ends lost 6 bases and 7 bases respectively, with 7 bases between them. This CDR3 is 11 amino acids long. The CDR3 protein is CASRRRNEQFF. The CDR3 DNA sequence: TGTGCCAGTAGAAGGCGGAATGAGCAGTTCTTC.

This clonotype has just a few counts. The gene calls are TRBV28 and TRBJ1-1; no clear D gene. The CDR3 has 11 amino acids. Between the trimmed V and J ends, which lost 7 bases and 3 bases, there was a span of 6 bases. Germline values: CDR1 MDHEN, CDR2 SYDVKM. Here the CDR3 reads CASKGDTEAFF. As DNA, the CDR3 is TGTGCCAGCAAGGGCGACACTGAAGCTTTCTTT.

This clonotype was counted many times. The chain links TRBV28 to TRBJ2-6, with D unresolved. The V and J ends lost 8 bases and 0 bases respectively, with 8 bases between them. Per the germline V gene, CDR1 is MDHEN and CDR2 is SYDVKM. The CDR3 extends over 14 amino acids. The CDR3 is CASYSNSGANVLTF. CDR3 in DNA: TGTGCCAGCTACAGCAACTCTGGGGCCAACGTCCTGACTTTC.

This clonotype was seen a handful of times. V usage is TRBV6-6 and J usage is TRBJ2-1; D tentatively fits TRBD1 or TRBD2 (6 bases each). The CDR3 covers 12 residues. Trimming cost V 8 bases and J 8 bases, with 13 bases left between them. CDR1 is MNHNY, CDR2 SVGAGI, per germline (reference sequence). The CDR3 DNA is TGTGCCAGCGGGGGGCCGGGTCATGAGCAGTTCTTC. It codes for CASGGPGHEQFF.

This clonotype was seen ten or more times. V is TRBV12-3 or TRBV12-4 and J is TRBJ1-1, with D unclear. Trimming stripped 2 bases from V and 1 base from J, with 8 bases between. The CDR3 length is 14 residues. The CDR3 nucleotides read TGTGCCAGCAGTTTACGGGCCAGGAACACTGAAGCTTTCTTT. This translates into CASSLRARNTEAFF.

In its sample, this clonotype was seen once. The genes are TRBV25-1 and TRBJ2-7, with D maybe TRBD1 (6 bases). This CDR3 has 15 residues. V lost 1 base and J lost 2, with 12 bases in between. Germline CDR1 reads MGHDK; CDR2 reads SYGVNS. The CDR3 DNA is TGTGCCAGCAGTGAATCCCTGACAGGACCCTACGAGCAGTACTTC. Protein: CASSESLTGPYEQYF.

This clonotype appeared many times. This chain links TRBV6-5 with TRBJ2-2; D gene unclear. The CDR3 is 14 amino acids. V was pared by 6 bases and J by 1 base, with 9 bases between. Germline loops: CDR1 MNHEY, CDR2 SVGAGI. The DNA for the CDR3 is TGTGCCAGCAGACCGCCAGGGAACACCGGGGAGCTGTTTTTT. Translating gives CASRPPGNTGELFF.

This clonotype came up many times. This chain links TRBV10-3 with TRBJ1-2; TRBD1 might be the D (5 bases). V lost 2 bases and J 6 bases, leaving 19 bases between the germline ends. This CDR3 has 16 amino acids. Germline V gene sequence: CDR1 ENHRY, CDR2 SYGVKD. The CDR3 region is CAISEQTGTLGNGYTF. The CDR3 nucleotides read TGTGCCATCAGTGAGCAGACGGGGACGTTGGGTAATGGCTACACCTTC.

This clonotype has a handful of counts. V and J are TRBV20-1 and TRBJ2-7, with a possible D match to TRBD2 (6 bases). This CDR3 is 14 amino acids long. With 7 bases removed from V and 6 bases from J, the gap between germline ends came to 22 bases. Germline V gene data show CDR1 as DFQATT and CDR2 as SNEGSKA (reference sequence). The CDR3 DNA sequence: TGCAGTGTCCTTCGTGACGGGGGAGGTTCCGAGCAGTACTTC. Its protein is CSVLRDGGGSEQYF.

This clonotype was counted at least ten times. The V call is TRBV11-2, the J call TRBJ2-3, with D tentatively TRBD2 (5 bases). CDR1 SGHAT and CDR2 FQNNGV come from the germline V gene. Trimming stripped 0 bases from V and 8 bases from J, with 12 bases between. The CDR3 is 14 amino acids. CDR3 residues: CASSLDRASPTQYF. The DNA of the CDR3 is TGTGCCAGCAGCTTAGATCGGGCTAGCCCTACGCAGTATTTT.

This clonotype appeared many times. The chain carries TRBV7-2 and TRBJ2-3; 7 bases match TRBD2. The ends lost 5 bases at V and 1 base at J; junction bases unmatched: 9. This CDR3 is 16 amino acids long. Looked up from germline, CDR1 is SGHTA and CDR2 is FQGNSA. The CDR3 loop is CASSPTGEGGTDTQYF. For the CDR3, the DNA is TGTGCCAGCAGCCCCACCGGGGAGGGCGGCACAGATACGCAGTATTTT.